This T cell receptor beta chain was recovered during a study of blood T cells in healthy people across ages. The overall study: Capturing about one barcoded beta molecule per two T cells was achieved by template switching.

The CDR3 totals 15 residues. In germline, CDR1 is MNHEY, CDR2 SMNVEV (reference sequence). After removal of 4 bases from V and 11 bases from J, the junction contained 11 bases not matched to a gene. Using a J-beta primer mix together with a sample-barcoded 5' primer, a second PCR was run for about 6 to 11 cycles. Via MiXCR, TCRdb re-called the 5' RACE reads, giving one row per CDR3 protein. The sample yields 1.5 million to 1.8 million distinct CDR3 sequences, roughly 43% seen once. The rearrangement joins TRBV27 to TRBJ2-5, with TRBD2 identical over 12 bases. Specimen: blood. This sequence was found in a woman younger than 30 in good health. In DNA form, the CDR3 reads TGTGCCAGCAGTTCCCGACTAGCGGGAGAGGGTGAGCAGTACTTC. Translated, it gives CASSSRLAGEGEQYF.